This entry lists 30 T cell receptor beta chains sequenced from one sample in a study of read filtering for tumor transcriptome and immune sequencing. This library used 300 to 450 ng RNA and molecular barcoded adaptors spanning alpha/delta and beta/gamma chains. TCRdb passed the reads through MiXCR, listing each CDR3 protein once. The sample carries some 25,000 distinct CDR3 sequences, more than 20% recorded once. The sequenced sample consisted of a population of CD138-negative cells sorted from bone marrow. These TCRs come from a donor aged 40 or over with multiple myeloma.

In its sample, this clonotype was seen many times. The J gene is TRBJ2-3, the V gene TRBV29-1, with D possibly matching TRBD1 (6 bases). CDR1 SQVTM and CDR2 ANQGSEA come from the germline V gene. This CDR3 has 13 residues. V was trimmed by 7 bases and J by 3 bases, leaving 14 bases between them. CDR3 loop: CSADRQGTDTQYF. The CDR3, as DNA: TGCAGCGCCGACAGGCAGGGGACAGATACGCAGTATTTT.

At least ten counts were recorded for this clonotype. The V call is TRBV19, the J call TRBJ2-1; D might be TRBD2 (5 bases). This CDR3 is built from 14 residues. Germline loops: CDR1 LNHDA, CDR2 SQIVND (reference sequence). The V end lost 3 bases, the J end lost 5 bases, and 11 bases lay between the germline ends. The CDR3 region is CASSIGRGNNEQFF. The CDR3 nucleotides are TGTGCCAGTAGTATTGGACGGGGTAACAATGAGCAGTTCTTC.

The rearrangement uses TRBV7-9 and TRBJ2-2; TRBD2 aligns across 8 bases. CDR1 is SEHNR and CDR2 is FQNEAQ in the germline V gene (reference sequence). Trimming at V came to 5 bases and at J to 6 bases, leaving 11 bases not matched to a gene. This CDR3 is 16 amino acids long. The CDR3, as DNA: TGTGCCAGCAGCCTCCCAGCGGGAGATAAGGCCGGGGAGCTGTTTTTT. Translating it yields CASSLPAGDKAGELFF.

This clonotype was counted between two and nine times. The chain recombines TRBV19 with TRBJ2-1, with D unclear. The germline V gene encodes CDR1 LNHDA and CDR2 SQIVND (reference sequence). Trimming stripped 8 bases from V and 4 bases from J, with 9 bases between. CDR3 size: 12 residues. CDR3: CASGPGYNEQFF. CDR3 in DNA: TGTGCCAGTGGTCCAGGTTACAATGAGCAGTTCTTC.

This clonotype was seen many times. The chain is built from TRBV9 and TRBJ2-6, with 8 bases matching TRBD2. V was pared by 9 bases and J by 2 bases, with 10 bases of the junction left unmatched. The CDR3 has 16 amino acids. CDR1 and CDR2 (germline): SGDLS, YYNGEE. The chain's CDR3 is CANNLGGRTGANVLTF. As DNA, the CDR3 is TGTGCCAACAACCTTGGCGGGAGGACTGGGGCCAACGTCCTGACTTTC.

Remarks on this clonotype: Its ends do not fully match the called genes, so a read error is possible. This CDR3 is CARSEWTPSYNEQFF. In nucleotides, the CDR3 is TGTGCCCGCAGTGAGTGGACCCCCTCCTACAATGAGCAGTTCTTC. The chain employs TRBV2 and TRBJ2-1; D uncertain. CDR3 length equals 15 residues. The germline CDR1 and CDR2 sequences are SNHLY and FYNNEI.

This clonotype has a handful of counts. CDR3 loop: CASTRDRGGNEQFF. Written as DNA, the CDR3 is TGCGCCAGCACCCGGGACAGGGGAGGCAATGAGCAGTTCTTC. The chain links TRBV5-1 to TRBJ2-1; 10 bases agree with TRBD1. Germline loops: CDR1 SGHRS, CDR2 YFSETQ. The CDR3 covers 14 residues. With 6 bases clipped from V and 6 bases from J, the junction kept 6 bases outside the gene matches.

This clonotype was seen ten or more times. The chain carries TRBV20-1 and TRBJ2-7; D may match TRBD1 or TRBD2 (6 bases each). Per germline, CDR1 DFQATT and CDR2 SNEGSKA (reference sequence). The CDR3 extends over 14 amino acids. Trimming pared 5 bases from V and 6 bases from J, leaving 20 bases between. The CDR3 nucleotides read TGCAGTGCTGGGTTGGGGGGCAGGGCCTCCGAGCAGTACTTC. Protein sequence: CSAGLGGRASEQYF.

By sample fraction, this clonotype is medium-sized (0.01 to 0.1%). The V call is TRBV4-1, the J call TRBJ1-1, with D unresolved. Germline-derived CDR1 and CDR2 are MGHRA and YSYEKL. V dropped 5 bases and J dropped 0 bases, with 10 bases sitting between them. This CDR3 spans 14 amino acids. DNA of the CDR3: TGCGCCAGCAGCGCGCAAAGGTTGAACACTGAAGCTTTCTTT. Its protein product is CASSAQRLNTEAFF.

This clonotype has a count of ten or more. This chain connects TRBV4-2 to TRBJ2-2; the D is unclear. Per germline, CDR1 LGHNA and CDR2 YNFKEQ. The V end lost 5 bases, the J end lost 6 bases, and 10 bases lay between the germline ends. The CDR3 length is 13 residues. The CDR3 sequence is CASSGGAAGELFF. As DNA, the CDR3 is TGTGCCAGCAGCGGCGGTGCCGCCGGGGAGCTGTTTTTT.

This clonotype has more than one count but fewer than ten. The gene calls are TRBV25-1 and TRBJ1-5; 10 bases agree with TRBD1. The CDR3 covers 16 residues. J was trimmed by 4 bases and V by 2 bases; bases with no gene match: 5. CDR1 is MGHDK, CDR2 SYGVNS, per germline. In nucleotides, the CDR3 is TGTGCCAGCAGTGAAGACCGGGACAGGGGAAATCAGCCCCAGCATTTT. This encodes CASSEDRDRGNQPQHF.

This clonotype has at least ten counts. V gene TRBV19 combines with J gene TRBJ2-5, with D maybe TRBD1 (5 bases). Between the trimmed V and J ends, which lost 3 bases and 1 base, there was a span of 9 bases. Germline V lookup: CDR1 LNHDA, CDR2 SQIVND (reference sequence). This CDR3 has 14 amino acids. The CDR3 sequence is CASSMGRAQETQYF. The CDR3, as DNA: TGTGCCAGTAGTATGGGGCGAGCCCAAGAGACCCAGTACTTC.

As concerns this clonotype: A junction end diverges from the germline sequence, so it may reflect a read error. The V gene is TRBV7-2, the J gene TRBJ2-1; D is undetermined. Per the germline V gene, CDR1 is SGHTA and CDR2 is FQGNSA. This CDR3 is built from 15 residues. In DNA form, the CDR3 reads TGTGCCAGCATCTTAGGGCCAATCTCCTACAATGAGCAGTTCTTC. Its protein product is CASILGPISYNEQFF.

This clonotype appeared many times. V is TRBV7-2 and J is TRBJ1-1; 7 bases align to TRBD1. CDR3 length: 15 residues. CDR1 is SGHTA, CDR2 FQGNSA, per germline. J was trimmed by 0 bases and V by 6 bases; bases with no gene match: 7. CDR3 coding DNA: TGTGCCAGCAGGTTGTCCACAGGGGTGAACACTGAAGCTTTCTTT. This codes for CASRLSTGVNTEAFF.

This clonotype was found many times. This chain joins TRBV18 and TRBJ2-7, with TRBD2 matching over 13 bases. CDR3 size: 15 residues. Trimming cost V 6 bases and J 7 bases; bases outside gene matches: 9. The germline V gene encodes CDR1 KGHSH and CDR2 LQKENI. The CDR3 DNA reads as TGTGCCAGCTCCCCAGCCGGACTAGCGGGGGAAGAGCAGTACTTC. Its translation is CASSPAGLAGEEQYF.

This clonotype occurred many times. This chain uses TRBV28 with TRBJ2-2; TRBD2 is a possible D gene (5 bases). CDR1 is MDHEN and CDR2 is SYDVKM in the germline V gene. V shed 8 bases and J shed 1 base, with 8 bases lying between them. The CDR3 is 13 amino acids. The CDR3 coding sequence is TGTGCCAGCGGAGGCGGGAACACCGGGGAGCTGTTTTTT. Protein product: CASGGGNTGELFF.

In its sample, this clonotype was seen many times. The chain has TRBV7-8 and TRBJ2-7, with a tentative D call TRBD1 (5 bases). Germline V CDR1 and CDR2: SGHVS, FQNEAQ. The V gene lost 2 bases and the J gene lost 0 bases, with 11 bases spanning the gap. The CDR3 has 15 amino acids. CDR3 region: CASSLRGSSSYEQYF. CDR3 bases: TGTGCCAGCAGCTTAAGGGGTTCGAGCTCCTACGAGCAGTACTTC.

As DNA, the CDR3 is TGCGCCAGCAGCCAAGCACCTAGCGGCCTCTCCTACGAGCAGTACTTC. Protein product: CASSQAPSGLSYEQYF. The rearrangement joins TRBV4-1 to TRBJ2-7; 7 bases map to TRBD2. The CDR3 totals 16 residues. V trimming: 1 base; J trimming: 0 bases; junction bases outside the gene matches: 6. Germline V gives CDR1 MGHRA, CDR2 YSYEKL.

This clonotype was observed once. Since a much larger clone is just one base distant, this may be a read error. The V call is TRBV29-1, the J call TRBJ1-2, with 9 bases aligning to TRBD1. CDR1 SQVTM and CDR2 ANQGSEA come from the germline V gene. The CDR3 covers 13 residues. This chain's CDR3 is CSASQGARYGHTF. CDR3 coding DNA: TGCAGCGCCTCACAGGGGGCGAGATATGGCCACACCTTC.

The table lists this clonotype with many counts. The CDR3 coding sequence is TGTGCCAGCAGCTTAGTTCCGGGAGGAGGATACGAGCAGTACTTC. Its protein is CASSLVPGGGYEQYF. This sequence joins TRBV7-9 and TRBJ2-7; 7 bases agree with TRBD2. The CDR3 runs to 15 residues. Trimming took 1 base from V and 4 from J; bases not matched to a gene: 7. From germline, CDR1 is SEHNR and CDR2 FQNEAQ (reference sequence). The complete variable domain, with remaining parts taken from reference TRBV7-9 and TRBJ2-7, reads DTGVSQNPRHKITKRGQNVTFRCDPISEHNRLYWYRQTLGQGPEFLTYFQNEAQLEKSRLLSDRFSAERPKGSFSTLEIQRTEQGDSAMYLCASSLVPGGGYEQYFGPGTRLTVT.

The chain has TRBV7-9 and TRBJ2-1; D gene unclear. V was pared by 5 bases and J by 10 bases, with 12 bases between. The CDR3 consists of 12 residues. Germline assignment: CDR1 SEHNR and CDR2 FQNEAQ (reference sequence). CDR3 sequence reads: CASSAVLGEQFF. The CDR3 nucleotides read TGTGCCAGCAGCGCAGTATTAGGCGAGCAGTTCTTC.

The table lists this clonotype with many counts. DNA for the CDR3: TGTGCCACCAGTGACTCCAGCGGGAGTCATCCCGGGGAGCTGTTTTTT. Translation gives CATSDSSGSHPGELFF. The chain employs TRBV24-1 and TRBJ2-2; TRBD2 agrees at 8 bases. Germline CDR1 KGHDR, CDR2 SFDVKD. The ends lost 4 bases at V and 6 bases at J; junction bases unmatched: 9. The CDR3 length is 16 residues.

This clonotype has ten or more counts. CDR3 bases: TGTGCCAGCAGTTTATACGGCGGGAGCAAATCCTACGAGCAGTACTTC. It specifies CASSLYGGSKSYEQYF. V and J are TRBV28 and TRBJ2-7, with 7 bases matching TRBD2. CDR3 length equals 16 residues. V shed 1 base and J 1 base; nucleotides not matched to a gene: 7. Germline V CDR1 and CDR2: MDHEN, SYDVKM.

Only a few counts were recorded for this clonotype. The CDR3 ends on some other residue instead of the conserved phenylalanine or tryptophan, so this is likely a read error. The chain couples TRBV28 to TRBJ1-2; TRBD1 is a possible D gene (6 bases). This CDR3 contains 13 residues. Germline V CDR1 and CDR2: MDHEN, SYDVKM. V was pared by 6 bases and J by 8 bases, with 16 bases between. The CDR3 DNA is TGTGCCAGCAGACAAGGGGGGGCTCGGGGCTACACCTCC. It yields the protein CASRQGGARGYTS.

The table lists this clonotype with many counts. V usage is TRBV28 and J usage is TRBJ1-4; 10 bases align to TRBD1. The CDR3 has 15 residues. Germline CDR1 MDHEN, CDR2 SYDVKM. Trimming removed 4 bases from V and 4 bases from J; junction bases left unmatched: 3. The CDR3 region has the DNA TGTGCCAGCAGTTCGGGACAGGGGCTTAATGAAAAACTGTTTTTT. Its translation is CASSSGQGLNEKLFF.

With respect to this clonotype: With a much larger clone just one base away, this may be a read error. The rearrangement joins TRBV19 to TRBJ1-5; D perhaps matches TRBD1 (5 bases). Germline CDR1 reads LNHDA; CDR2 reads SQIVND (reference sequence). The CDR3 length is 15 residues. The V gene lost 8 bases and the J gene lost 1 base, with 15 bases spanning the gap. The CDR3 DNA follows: TGTGCCAGTGCGTTGGGGGGACGGAGCAATCAGCCCCAGCATTTT. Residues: CASALGGRSNQPQHF.

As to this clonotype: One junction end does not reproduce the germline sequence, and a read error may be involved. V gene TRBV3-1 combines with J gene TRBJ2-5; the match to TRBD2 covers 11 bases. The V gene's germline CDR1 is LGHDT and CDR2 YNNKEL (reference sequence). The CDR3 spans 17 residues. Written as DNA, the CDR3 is TGTGCCAGCAGCCAAGAAAGTAGGACTAGCGGGTACGGGACCCAGTGCTTC. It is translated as CASSQESRTSGYGTQCF.

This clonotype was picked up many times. The CDR3 sequence is CAIMTSGKNNEQFF. In nucleotides, the CDR3 is TGTGCCATCATGACTAGCGGGAAAAACAATGAGCAGTTCTTC. The chain joins TRBV28 to TRBJ2-1; 11 bases match TRBD2. Trimming at V came to 10 bases and at J to 5 bases, leaving 7 bases not matched to a gene. This CDR3 is 14 amino acids long. Germline V gene sequence: CDR1 MDHEN, CDR2 SYDVKM.

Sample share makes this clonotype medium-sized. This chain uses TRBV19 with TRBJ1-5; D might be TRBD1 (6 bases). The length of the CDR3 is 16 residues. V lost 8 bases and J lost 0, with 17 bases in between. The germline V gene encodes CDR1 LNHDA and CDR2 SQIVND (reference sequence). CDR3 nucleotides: TGTGCCAGTCGAGAGGACAGACAGTATAGCAATCAGCCCCAGCATTTT. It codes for CASREDRQYSNQPQHF.

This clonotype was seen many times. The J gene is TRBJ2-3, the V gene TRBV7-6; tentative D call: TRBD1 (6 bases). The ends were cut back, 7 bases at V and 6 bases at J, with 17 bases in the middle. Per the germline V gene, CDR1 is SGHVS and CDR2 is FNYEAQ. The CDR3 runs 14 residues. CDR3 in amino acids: CASNTGTLGDTQYF. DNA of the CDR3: TGTGCCAGCAACACGGGGACACTCGGGGATACGCAGTATTTT.